This TCR beta chain was captured in a study of T-cell reconstitution after alpha-beta-depleted transplantation in children. Study-level findings and limits: Expanded graft clones, several hundred of them, were reportedly the source of alpha-beta T cells about two months after transplant. A year post-transplant, T-cell counts and diversity derived mostly from newly produced T cells.

This clonotype occurred many times. As yet, its antigen is unknown. This CDR3 spans 12 amino acids. Germline CDR1 SQVTM, CDR2 ANQGSEA. With 3 bases removed from V and 6 bases from J, the gap between germline ends came to 8 bases. It was with unique molecular identifiers that the TCRbeta library was prepared. TCRdb re-called the PCR reads through MiXCR, storing one row per CDR3 protein. Among 700,000 to 850,000 distinct CDR3 sequences listed, roughly 15% were seen once. The chain carries TRBV29-1 and TRBJ2-2; D is uncertain. The sequencing used PBMCs, mostly from graft donor cells, collected 360 days after TCRalphabeta/CD19-depleted stem cell transplant. The TCR originated in a male patient younger than 18 who had a stem cell transplant for acute lymphoblastic leukemia, so the T cells may come from the graft donor. The CDR3 spells CSVDHGAGELFF. CDR3 in DNA: TGCAGCGTTGATCATGGAGCCGGGGAGCTGTTTTTT.